This T cell receptor (beta chain) was recorded in a study of blood T cell repertoires in COVID-19. Study summary: Some COVID-19 samples were acute and others convalescent; all came from the United States, Italy and Spain.

Libraries were prepared by immunoSEQ multiplex PCR; TCRdb keeps only in-frame clonotypes and omits some of them. Of around 180,000 clones in the sample, 88% are singletons; the top ten hold around 25%. This sequence was found in a man in his sixties with acute or convalescent COVID-19. The material sequenced was peripheral blood.

In DNA, the CDR3 is TGTGCCATCAGTGACGTCATGACTGCCCGCACAGATACGCAGTATTTT. Residues: CAISDVMTARTDTQYF. The chain recombines TRBV10-3 with TRBJ2-3; D remains unclear. V gave up 3 bases and J gave up 1 base, with 14 bases separating them. The germline gives CDR1 ENHRY, CDR2 SYGVKD. This CDR3 spans 16 amino acids.